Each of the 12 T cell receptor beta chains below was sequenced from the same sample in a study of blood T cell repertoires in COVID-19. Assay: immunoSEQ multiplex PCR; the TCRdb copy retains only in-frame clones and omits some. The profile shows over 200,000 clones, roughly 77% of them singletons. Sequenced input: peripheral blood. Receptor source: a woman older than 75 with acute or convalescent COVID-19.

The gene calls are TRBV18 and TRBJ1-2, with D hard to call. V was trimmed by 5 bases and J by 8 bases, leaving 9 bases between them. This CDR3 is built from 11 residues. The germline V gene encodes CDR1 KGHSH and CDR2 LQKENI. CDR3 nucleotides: TGTGCCAGCTCAACGACGGAGGGCTACACCTTC. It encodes CASSTTEGYTF. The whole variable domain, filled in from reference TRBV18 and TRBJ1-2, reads NAGVMQNPRHLVRRRGQEARLRCSPMKGHSHVYWYRQLPEEGLKFMVYLQKENIIDESGMPKERFSAEFPKEGPSILRIQQVVRGDSAAYFCASSTTEGYTFGSGTRLTVV.

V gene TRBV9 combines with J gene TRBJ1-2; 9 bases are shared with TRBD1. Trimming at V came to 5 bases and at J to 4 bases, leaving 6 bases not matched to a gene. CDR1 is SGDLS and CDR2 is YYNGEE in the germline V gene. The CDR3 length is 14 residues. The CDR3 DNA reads TGTGCCAGCAGTCCCCAACAGGGGGCCTATGGCTACACCTTC. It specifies CASSPQQGAYGYTF.

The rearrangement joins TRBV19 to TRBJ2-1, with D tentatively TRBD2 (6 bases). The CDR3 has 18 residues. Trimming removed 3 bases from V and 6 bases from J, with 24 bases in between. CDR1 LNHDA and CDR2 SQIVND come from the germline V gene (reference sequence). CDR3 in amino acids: CASSINRGGVAATNEQFF. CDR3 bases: TGTGCCAGTAGTATTAACCGGGGTGGGGTAGCGGCTACCAATGAGCAGTTCTTC.

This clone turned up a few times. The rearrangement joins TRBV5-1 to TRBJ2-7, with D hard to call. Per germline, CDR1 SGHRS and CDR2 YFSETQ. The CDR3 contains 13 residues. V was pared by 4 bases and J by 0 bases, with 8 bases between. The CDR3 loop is CASSVIPSYEQYF. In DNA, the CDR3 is TGCGCCAGCAGCGTAATTCCCTCCTACGAGCAGTACTTC.

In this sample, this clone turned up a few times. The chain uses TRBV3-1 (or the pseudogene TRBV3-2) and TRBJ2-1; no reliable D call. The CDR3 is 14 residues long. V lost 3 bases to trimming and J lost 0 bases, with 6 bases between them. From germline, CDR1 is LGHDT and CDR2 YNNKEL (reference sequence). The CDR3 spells CASSQLSSYNEQFF. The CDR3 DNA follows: TGTGCCAGCAGCCAGCTGAGCTCCTACAATGAGCAGTTCTTC.

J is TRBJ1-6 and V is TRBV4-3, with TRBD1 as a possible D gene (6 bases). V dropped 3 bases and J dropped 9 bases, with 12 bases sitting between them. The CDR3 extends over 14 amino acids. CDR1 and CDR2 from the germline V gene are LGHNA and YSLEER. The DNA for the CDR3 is TGCGCCAGCAGCCACCGGACAGAGGCTTCACCCCTCCACTTT. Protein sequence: CASSHRTEASPLHF.

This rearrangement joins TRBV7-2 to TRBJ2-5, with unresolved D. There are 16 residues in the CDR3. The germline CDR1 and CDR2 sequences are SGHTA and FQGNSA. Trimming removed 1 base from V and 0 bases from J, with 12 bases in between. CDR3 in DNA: TGTGCCAGCAGCTTAGGGGTTCTAGTATACCAAGAGACCCAGTACTTC. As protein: CASSLGVLVYQETQYF.

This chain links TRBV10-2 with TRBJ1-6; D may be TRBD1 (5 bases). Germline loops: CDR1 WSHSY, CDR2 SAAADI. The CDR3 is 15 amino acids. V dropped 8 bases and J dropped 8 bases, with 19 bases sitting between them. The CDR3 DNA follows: TGCGCCAGCGTGGGGCAGGGAGGACTGTATTCACCCCTCCACTTT. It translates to CASVGQGGLYSPLHF.

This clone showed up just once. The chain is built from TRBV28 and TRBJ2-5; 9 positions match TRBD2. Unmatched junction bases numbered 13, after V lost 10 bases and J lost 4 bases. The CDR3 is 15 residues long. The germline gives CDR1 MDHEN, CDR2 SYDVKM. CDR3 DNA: TGTGCCACCAGGGCGGGGGGGAGAGGTGGAGAGACCCAGTACTTC. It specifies CATRAGGRGGETQYF.

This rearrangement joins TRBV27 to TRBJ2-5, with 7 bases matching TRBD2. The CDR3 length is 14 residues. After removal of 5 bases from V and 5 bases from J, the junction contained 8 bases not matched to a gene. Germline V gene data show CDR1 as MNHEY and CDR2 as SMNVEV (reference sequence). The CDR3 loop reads CASSTRGVYETQYF. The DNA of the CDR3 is TGTGCCAGCAGTACCCGGGGGGTTTACGAGACCCAGTACTTC.

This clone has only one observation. This CDR3 reads CASKESGGGLGYTF. The CDR3 DNA sequence: TGTGCCAGCAAGGAATCAGGGGGCGGTCTTGGCTACACCTTC. The V gene is TRBV6-5, the J gene TRBJ1-2; 8 bases are a match to TRBD1. Germline V lookup: CDR1 MNHEY, CDR2 SVGAGI. The CDR3 is 14 residues long. Unmatched junction bases numbered 11, after V lost 7 bases and J lost 7 bases.

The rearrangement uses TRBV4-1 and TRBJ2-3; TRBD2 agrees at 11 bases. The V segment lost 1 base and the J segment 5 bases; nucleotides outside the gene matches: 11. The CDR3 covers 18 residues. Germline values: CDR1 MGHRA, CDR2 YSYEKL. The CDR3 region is CASSQVGTSGGGQDTQYF. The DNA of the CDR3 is TGCGCCAGCAGCCAAGTGGGGACTAGCGGAGGAGGGCAAGATACGCAGTATTTT.